The T cell receptor (beta chain) under discussion was sequenced for a study of STAT3 mutations in large granular lymphocyte leukemia. As for the study in general: Immunosuppressive therapy was given to more than half of T-LGLL patients. Whole-study findings and limits: Every T-cell large granular lymphocyte leukemia patient had at least one immunodominant TCR beta clonotype. All newly emerging clones after therapy were STAT3 wild type.

This clone occurred a few times. Its antigen remains unknown. CDR3 size: 15 residues. CDR1 is MNHEY, CDR2 SMNVEV, per germline (reference sequence). Unmatched junction bases numbered 6, after V lost 0 bases and J lost 5 bases. TCRbeta libraries averaged around 39,000 productive templates per sample. Data came from immunoSEQ multiplex PCR; TCRdb stores just in-frame clones and leaves some out. The data show tens of thousands of clones, roughly 93% seen once. The receptor's source is a man aged 35-49 years with T-cell large granular lymphocyte leukemia. Some clones in this sample may be carry-over from other donors' samples. The chain combines TRBV27 with TRBJ2-7; the match to TRBD1 covers 8 bases. Material: peripheral blood mononuclear cells. CDR3 sequence reads: CASSLSEDRDDEQYF. CDR3 nucleotides: TGTGCCAGCAGTTTATCGGAGGACAGGGATGACGAGCAGTACTTC.